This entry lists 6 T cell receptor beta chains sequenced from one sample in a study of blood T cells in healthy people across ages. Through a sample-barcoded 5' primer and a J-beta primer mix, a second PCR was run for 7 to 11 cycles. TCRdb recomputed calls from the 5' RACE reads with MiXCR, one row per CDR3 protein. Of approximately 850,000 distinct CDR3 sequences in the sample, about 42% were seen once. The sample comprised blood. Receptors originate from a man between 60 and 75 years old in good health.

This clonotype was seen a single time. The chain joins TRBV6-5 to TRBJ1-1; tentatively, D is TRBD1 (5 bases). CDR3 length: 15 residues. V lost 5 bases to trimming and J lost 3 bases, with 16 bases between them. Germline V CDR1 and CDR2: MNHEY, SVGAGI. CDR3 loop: CASSTGGGAYTEAFF. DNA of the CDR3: TGTGCCAGCAGTACGGGCGGAGGGGCGTACACTGAAGCTTTCTTT.

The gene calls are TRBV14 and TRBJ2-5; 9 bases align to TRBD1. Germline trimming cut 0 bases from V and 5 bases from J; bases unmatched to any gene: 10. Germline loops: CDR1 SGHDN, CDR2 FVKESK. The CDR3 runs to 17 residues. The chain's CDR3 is CASSQEAPDRGIETQYF. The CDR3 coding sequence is TGTGCCAGCAGCCAAGAAGCTCCAGACAGGGGGATTGAGACCCAGTACTTC.

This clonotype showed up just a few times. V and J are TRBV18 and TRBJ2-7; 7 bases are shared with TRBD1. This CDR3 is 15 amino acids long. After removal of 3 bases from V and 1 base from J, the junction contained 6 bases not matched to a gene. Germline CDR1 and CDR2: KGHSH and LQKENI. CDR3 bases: TGTGCCAGCTCACCGGGACAGTATGGATCCTACGAGCAGTACTTC. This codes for CASSPGQYGSYEQYF.

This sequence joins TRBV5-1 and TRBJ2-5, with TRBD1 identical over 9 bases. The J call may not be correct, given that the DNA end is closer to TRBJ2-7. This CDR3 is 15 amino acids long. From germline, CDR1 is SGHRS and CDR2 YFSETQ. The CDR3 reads CASSSPGTGNYEQYF. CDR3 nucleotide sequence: TGCGCCAGCAGTTCCCCCGGGACAGGGAACTACGAGCAGTACTTC.

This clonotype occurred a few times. The CDR3 loop is CASSSRTGLNYGYTF. In DNA form, the CDR3 reads TGTGCCAGCAGCTCCCGGACAGGCCTTAACTATGGCTACACCTTC. The rearrangement joins TRBV7-2 to TRBJ1-2; 7 bases fit TRBD1. CDR3 length equals 15 residues. With 4 bases clipped from V and 1 base from J, the junction kept 6 bases outside the gene matches. Germline V gene lookup returns CDR1 SGHTA and CDR2 FQGNSA.

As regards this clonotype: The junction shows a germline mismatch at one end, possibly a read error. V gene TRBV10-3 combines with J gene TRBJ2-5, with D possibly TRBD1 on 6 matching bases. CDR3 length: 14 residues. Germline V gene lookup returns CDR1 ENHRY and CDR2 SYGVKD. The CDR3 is CATSRDTTQETRYF. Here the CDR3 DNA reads TGTGCCACCTCTAGGGACACCACCCAAGAGACCCGGTACTTC.